The rows below give T cell receptor beta chains drawn from one sample of a study of OX40 agonist ivuxolimab in advanced cancers. Method: immunoSEQ multiplex PCR; TCRdb's copy keeps in-frame clones and lacks some. The sample has around 35,000 clones, under 90% seen once. Material: CD4+ or CD8+ T cells sorted from blood, obtained in a trial of the OX40 agonist ivuxolimab. The receptors here all came from an adult with an advanced solid tumor such as melanoma, head and neck, liver or kidney cancer. The CDR3 runs from the conserved cysteine through the conserved F or W. The D gene is left open where the match is weak. The size of a clone is reported for some rows only, either as once, few or many, or as a class for expanded clones.

>TRBJ2-2|TRBV30|NA|few
TGTGCCTGCACAAGGACAGCCTTTGGCGGGGAGCTGTTTTTT
CACTRTAFGGELFF
>TRBJ2-1|TRBV4-3|TRBD2|NA
TGCGCCAGCAGCCAAGATTTGGGTAGCGGGAGGTGCCTCTTC
CASSQDLGSGRCLF
>TRBJ2-3|TRBV2|NA|NA
TGTGCCAGCAGTGAACTGGATACAGATACGCAGTATTTT
CASSELDTDTQYF
>TRBJ2-5|TRBV4-2|NA|once
TGTGCCAGCAGCCAAGATAGACAGAGCCAAGAGACCCAGTACTTC
CASSQDRQSQETQYF
>TRBJ2-3|TRBV10-3|NA|NA
TGTGCCATCTTTGACCGGGACCAATCTAGCACAGATACGCAGTATTTT
CAIFDRDQSSTDTQYF
>TRBJ1-5|TRBV9|NA|NA
TGTGCCAGCAGCCCGACAGATAATCAGCCCCAGCATTTT
CASSPTDNQPQHF
>TRBJ2-3|TRBV7-9|TRBD2|NA
TGTGCCAGCAGCGCCAGGAGCGGGAGCGGCACAGATACGCAGTATTTT
CASSARSGSGTDTQYF
>TRBJ2-7|TRBV18|NA|NA
TGTGCCAGCTCACCAGCCAGCACCTACGAGCAGTACTTC
CASSPASTYEQYF
>TRBJ2-5|TRBV20-1|NA|NA
TGCAGTGCTGGGTCCCAAGAGACCCAGTACTTC
CSAGSQETQYF
>TRBJ1-2|TRBV7-9|TRBD1|NA
TGTGCCAGCAGCCTTGGACAGGGGGCTAATGACTATGGCTACACCTTC
CASSLGQGANDYGYTF
>TRBJ1-6|TRBV7-2|NA|NA
TGTGCCAGCAGCTTACACGGGACGAATTCACCCCTCCACTTT
CASSLHGTNSPLHF
>TRBJ1-5|TRBV4-1|TRBD1|NA
TGCGCCAGCAGCCAAGTCGCTGGACAGGGAGGGCGTCAGCCCCAGCATTTT
CASSQVAGQGGRQPQHF
>TRBJ2-5|TRBV27|NA|NA
TGTGCCAGCAGGGCACGGGGGAGGGAGACCCAGTACTTC
CASRARGRETQYF
>TRBJ1-6|TRBV6-1|NA|NA
TGTGCCAGTCAACAGGGCTCGGATTCACCCCTCCACTTT
CASQQGSDSPLHF
>TRBJ2-5|TRBV7-2|NA|NA
TGTGCCAGCAGCTTAGACCGGGGCGAGGTAGAGACCCAGTACTTC
CASSLDRGEVETQYF
>TRBJ2-3|TRBV12-2|NA|few
TGTGCAAGTCGCTTAGCCCCTAGCGGAGGCACAGATACGCAGTATTTT
CASRLAPSGGTDTQYF
>TRBJ2-7|TRBV14|NA|NA
TGTGCCAGCAGCCAAACCCCACCGCCGAATTACGAGCAGTACTTC
CASSQTPPPNYEQYF
>TRBJ2-3|TRBV4-1|TRBD2|NA
TGCGCCAGCAGCCAAGGGACTAGCGGGATACCTAGCACAGATACGCAGTATTTT
CASSQGTSGIPSTDTQYF
>TRBJ1-2|TRBV11-2|TRBD1|few
TGTGCCAGCAGCGGACCAGGGGGTGGGTATGGCTACACCTTC
CASSGPGGGYGYTF
>TRBJ2-7|TRBV10-3|NA|NA
TGTGCCATCAGGGAAGACAGGAGCTCCTACGAGCAGTACTTC
CAIREDRSSYEQYF
>TRBJ1-2|TRBV28|NA|NA
TGTGCCAGCAACCCTGGGAAGGTTCTCGGCTATGGCTACACCTTC
CASNPGKVLGYGYTF
>TRBJ1-6|TRBV30|NA|NA
TGTGCCTGGAGTGGAGGACCGGGACACTATAATTCACCCCTCCACTTT
CAWSGGPGHYNSPLHF
>TRBJ2-1|TRBV18|TRBD2|NA
TGTGCCAGCTATCCGACAGCGGGGGCATACAATGAGCAGTTCTTC
CASYPTAGAYNEQFF
>TRBJ2-1|TRBV14|TRBD1|NA
TGTGCCAGCAGCCAAGCCGGGGCAGGGGGCTCCTACAATGAGCAGTTCTTC
CASSQAGAGGSYNEQFF
>TRBJ1-1|TRBV19|NA|few
TGTGCCAGTAGCCAGCACAAGAACACTGAAGCTTTCTTT
CASSQHKNTEAFF
>TRBJ2-7|TRBV5-1|TRBD1|NA
TGCGCCAGCAGCCCCATACCAGGGGGCGAGCAGTACTTC
CASSPIPGGEQYF
>TRBJ2-6|TRBV6-1|NA|NA
TGTGCCAGCAGTGAAATGCTAACCTGGGCCAACGTCCTGACTTTC
CASSEMLTWANVLTF
>TRBJ1-1|TRBV6-1|NA|NA
TGTGCCAGCAGTAAGACAGTGAACACTGAAGCTTTCTTT
CASSKTVNTEAFF
>TRBJ1-2|TRBV5-4|NA|NA
TGTGCCAGCAGCTTGGACAGGGCGTATGGCTACACCTTC
CASSLDRAYGYTF
>TRBJ1-2|TRBV21-1|NA|once
TGTGCCAGCAGCAAAACAGGCAGTAGAGGCTACACCTTC
CASSKTGSRGYTF
>TRBJ1-2|TRBV5-1|TRBD1|NA
TGCGCCAGCAGCTCCTTCATGCAGGGGGCGAGTACCTATGGCTACACCTTC
CASSSFMQGASTYGYTF
>TRBJ2-3|TRBV7-6|NA|NA
TGTGCCAGCAGCATGAGCGGGAGCACAGATACGCAGTATTTT
CASSMSGSTDTQYF
>TRBJ1-1|TRBV18|NA|NA
TGTGCCAGCTCACCCCACAAGAACACTGAAGCTTTCTTT
CASSPHKNTEAFF
>TRBJ2-1|TRBV19|TRBD2|NA
TGTGCCAGTGATATAGCGGGAGGGGGCTCCTACAATGAGCAGTTCTTC
CASDIAGGGSYNEQFF
>TRBJ2-5|TRBV9|TRBD2|NA
TGTGCCAGCAGCTCCGGGACTAGCGGGGGGGCCCTAGAGACCCAGTACTTC
CASSSGTSGGALETQYF
>TRBJ1-3|TRBV11-2|NA|NA
TGTGCCAGCAGCTTAGAACGTATGGCAGCCGTATATTTT
CASSLERMAAVYF
>TRBJ1-1|TRBV7-9|NA|NA
TGTGCCAGCAGCTTAGGTCGGGGCCCTGAAGCTTTCTTT
CASSLGRGPEAFF
>TRBJ2-7|TRBV2|NA|NA
TGTGCCAGCAGTGTTAGGGGCCTCTCGGGGGAGCAGTACTTC
CASSVRGLSGEQYF
>TRBJ1-1|TRBV5-1|TRBD1|NA
TGCGCCAGCAGCTTGGGGACAGGGATCTGGACTGAAGCTTTCTTT
CASSLGTGIWTEAFF
>TRBJ1-2|TRBV11-2|NA|NA
TGTGCCAGCAGCACCCTGGACTATGGCTACACCTTC
CASSTLDYGYTF
>TRBJ2-7|TRBV2|NA|medium-sized
TGTGCCAGCAGGGGGGCTGCCTACGAGCAGTACTTC
CASRGAAYEQYF
>TRBJ2-2|TRBV6-5|NA|NA
TGTGCCAGCAGTGGAGTGAGGGTCACCGGGGAGCTGTTTTTT
CASSGVRVTGELFF
>TRBJ2-3|TRBV5-6|NA|NA
TGTGCCAGCAGCTGGGGGACAGATACGCAGTATTTT
CASSWGTDTQYF
>TRBJ2-5|TRBV5-1|NA|once
TGCGCCAGCAGCTTGGAGGGACTGGGTAGGGGGGAAACCCAGTACTTC
CASSLEGLGRGETQYF
>TRBJ2-5|TRBV2|TRBD2|NA
TGTGCCAGCAGTGTCGCGGGAGTGAGCCAAGAGACCCAGTACTTC
CASSVAGVSQETQYF
>TRBJ1-2|TRBV9|TRBD1|NA
TGTGCCAGCGGGAGGGACAGGGCAGTCAGTGGCTACACCTTC
CASGRDRAVSGYTF
>TRBJ1-5|TRBV7-9|NA|NA
TGTGCCAGCAGCACGGGGGGGCCCGGTCAGCCCCAGCATTTT
CASSTGGPGQPQHF
>TRBJ2-5|TRBV2|TRBD2|NA
TGTGCCAGCGTACCGGGACTAGCTCAAGAGACCCAGTACTTC
CASVPGLAQETQYF
>TRBJ2-2|TRBV5-1|NA|NA
TGCGCCAGCAAACGGACAGTTTGGAACACCGGGGAGCTGTTTTTT
CASKRTVWNTGELFF
>TRBJ1-2|TRBV5-1|NA|NA
TGCGCCAGCAGCGCCTCCTGGGGCCAGGGAGGCTACACCTTC
CASSASWGQGGYTF
>TRBJ2-7|TRBV5-1|NA|NA
TGCGCCAGCAGCGAATCAGGACTACGCTCCTACGAGCAGTACTTC
CASSESGLRSYEQYF
>TRBJ2-7|TRBV6-5|NA|NA
TGTGCCAGCAGTTACTCGAGCGGTAAGCGCTACGAGCAGTACTTC
CASSYSSGKRYEQYF
>TRBJ2-5|TRBV19|TRBD2|few
TGTGCCAGTAGTCTGGCGGGAGGACTCCAAGAGACCCAGTACTTC
CASSLAGGLQETQYF
>TRBJ2-3|TRBV28|TRBD2|NA
TGTGCCAGCAGCCCGGGGGGAGTTGCGTCAGATACGCAGTATTTT
CASSPGGVASDTQYF